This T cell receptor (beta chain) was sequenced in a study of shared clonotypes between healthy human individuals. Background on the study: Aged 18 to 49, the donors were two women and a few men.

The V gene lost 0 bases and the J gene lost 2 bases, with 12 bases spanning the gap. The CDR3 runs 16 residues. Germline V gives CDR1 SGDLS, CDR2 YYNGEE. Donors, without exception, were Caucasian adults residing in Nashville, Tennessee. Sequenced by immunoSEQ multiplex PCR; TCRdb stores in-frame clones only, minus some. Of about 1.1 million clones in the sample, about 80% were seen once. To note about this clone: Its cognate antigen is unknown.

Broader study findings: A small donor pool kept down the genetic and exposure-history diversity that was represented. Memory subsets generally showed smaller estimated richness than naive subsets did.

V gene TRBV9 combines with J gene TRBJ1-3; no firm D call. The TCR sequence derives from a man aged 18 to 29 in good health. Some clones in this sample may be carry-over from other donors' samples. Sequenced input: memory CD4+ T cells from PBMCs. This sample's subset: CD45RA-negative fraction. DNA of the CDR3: TGTGCCAGCAGCGTAGAGGGCAGCCACGCTGGAAACACCATATATTTT. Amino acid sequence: CASSVEGSHAGNTIYF.